A single sample gave rise to the 11 T cell receptor beta chains below, sequenced in a study of blood T cell repertoires in COVID-19. Libraries were prepared by immunoSEQ multiplex PCR; TCRdb keeps only in-frame clonotypes and omits some of them. The sample holds about 230,000 clones, less than 85% seen once. The sequencing input was peripheral blood. The receptors were sampled from a woman aged 70-85 years with active or convalescent COVID-19.

The V call is TRBV5-1, the J call TRBJ2-1, with 10 bases fitting TRBD2. This CDR3 contains 17 residues. Germline V gene data show CDR1 as SGHRS and CDR2 as YFSETQ. The V gene end was trimmed by 0 bases and the J gene end by 2 bases; junction bases not matched to a gene: 5. CDR3 nucleotides: TGCGCCAGCAGCTTGGGTAGCGGGGGGTCAGCCTACAATGAGCAGTTCTTC. Protein: CASSLGSGGSAYNEQFF. The variable domain in full, completed from reference TRBV5-1 and TRBJ2-1, reads KAGVTQTPRYLIKTRGQQVTLSCSPISGHRSVSWYQQTPGQGLQFLFEYFSETQRNKGNFPGRFSGRQFSNSRSEMNVSTLELGDSALYLCASSLGSGGSAYNEQFFGPGTRLTVL.

This chain uses TRBV18 with TRBJ1-5; TRBD1 matches at 8 bases. There are 14 residues in the CDR3. Germline lookup yields CDR1 KGHSH and CDR2 LQKENI. After removal of 4 bases from V and 5 bases from J, the junction contained 4 bases not matched to a gene. Here the CDR3 reads CASSLQDRDQPQHF. The CDR3 bases are TGTGCCAGCTCACTTCAGGACAGGGATCAGCCCCAGCATTTT.

V gene TRBV19 combines with J gene TRBJ1-3; D is possibly TRBD1 (6 bases). Germline V gene data show CDR1 as LNHDA and CDR2 as SQIVND (reference sequence). Trimming removed 2 bases at V and 0 bases at J, with 11 bases between. CDR3 length: 16 residues. The CDR3 protein is CASSIPGHLSGNTIYF. CDR3 DNA: TGTGCCAGTAGTATACCGGGACACCTCTCTGGAAACACCATATATTTT.

V gene TRBV5-6 combines with J gene TRBJ2-1, with 7 nucleotides matching TRBD2. In germline, CDR1 is SGHDT, CDR2 YYEEEE. V was pared by 1 base and J by 4 bases, with 8 bases of the junction left unmatched. The CDR3 consists of 16 residues. Written as DNA, the CDR3 is TGTGCCAGCAGCTTGCTTGGGGCGGGAGAGTACAATGAGCAGTTCTTC. It is translated as CASSLLGAGEYNEQFF. Looking up the rest from reference TRBV5-6 and TRBJ2-1 gives the full variable domain: DAGVTQSPTHLIKTRGQQVTLRCSPKSGHDTVSWYQQALGQGPQFIFQYYEEEERQRGNFPDRFSGHQFPNYSSELNVNALLLGDSALYLCASSLLGAGEYNEQFFGPGTRLTVL.

The gene calls are TRBV2 and TRBJ2-1; a weak D match, TRBD2 (6 bases). V dropped 4 bases and J dropped 6 bases, with 13 bases sitting between them. The CDR3 is 14 residues long. Per germline, CDR1 SNHLY and CDR2 FYNNEI. This chain's CDR3 is CASSVLGLSNEQFF. The CDR3 DNA sequence: TGTGCCAGCAGTGTCTTGGGACTTAGCAATGAGCAGTTCTTC.

This clone was seen once. J is TRBJ1-2 and V is TRBV5-1, with D perhaps matching TRBD1 (6 bases). V was cut by 0 bases and J by 5 bases, with 11 bases left in between. CDR3 length: 14 residues. Germline V gene sequence: CDR1 SGHRS, CDR2 YFSETQ. The chain's CDR3 is CASSLGSDRYGYTF. CDR3 nucleotides: TGCGCCAGCAGCTTGGGTTCGGACAGATATGGCTACACCTTC.

The rearrangement joins TRBV12-3 or TRBV12-4 to TRBJ2-1; D gene unclear. V was shortened by 3 bases and J by 10 bases, with 7 bases between the two germline ends. The CDR3 contains 11 residues. The CDR3 region is CASSFSSEQFF. The CDR3 DNA sequence: TGTGCCAGCAGTTTTAGTAGCGAGCAGTTCTTC.

This sequence joins TRBV27 and TRBJ1-1; TRBD1 matches at 7 bases. The CDR3 length is 15 residues. Per the germline V gene, CDR1 is MNHEY and CDR2 is SMNVEV (reference sequence). The ends lost 4 bases at V and 11 bases at J; junction bases unmatched: 16. The CDR3 loop is CASSSPRAGGEVAFF. DNA of the CDR3: TGTGCCAGCAGTTCTCCCCGGGCAGGGGGTGAGGTGGCTTTCTTT.

V and J are TRBV10-1 and TRBJ2-7; TRBD1 matches at 11 bases. Germline V gene lookup returns CDR1 WNHNN and CDR2 SYGVQD (reference sequence). The CDR3 length is 17 residues. V lost 1 base to trimming and J lost 0 bases; unmatched junction nucleotides: 5. CDR3 nucleotides: TGCGCCAGCAGTGAGTTCGTAGGGACAGGGGGCTCCTACGAGCAGTACTTC. This gives the protein CASSEFVGTGGSYEQYF.

CDR3 DNA: TGTGCCAGTAAGGGGTGGGGACAGGGGAACACCGGGGAGCTGTTTTTT. Its translation is CASKGWGQGNTGELFF. V usage is TRBV19 and J usage is TRBJ2-2, with TRBD1 matching 9 bases. With V trimmed by 7 bases and J by 1 base, 7 bases remained unmatched. The CDR3 covers 16 residues. Germline V gene data show CDR1 as LNHDA and CDR2 as SQIVND (reference sequence).

The chain has TRBV5-1 and TRBJ2-1, with 9 positions matching TRBD2. Germline V gene sequence: CDR1 SGHRS, CDR2 YFSETQ. This CDR3 contains 15 residues. V lost 1 base to trimming and J lost 9 bases; unmatched junction nucleotides: 8. As DNA, the CDR3 is TGCGCCAGCAGCTTGATGGCTAGCGGGAAGGGTGAGCAGTTCTTC. Translation gives CASSLMASGKGEQFF. The variable domain in full, with the rest retrieved from reference TRBV5-1 and TRBJ2-1, is KAGVTQTPRYLIKTRGQQVTLSCSPISGHRSVSWYQQTPGQGLQFLFEYFSETQRNKGNFPGRFSGRQFSNSRSEMNVSTLELGDSALYLCASSLMASGKGEQFFGPGTRLTVL.